This T cell receptor beta chain was sequenced during a study of monozygotic twins with inflammatory bowel disease. Per donor, about 2.4 ml of blood was collected and frozen. In regard to this clonotype: No antigen is known for it.

Overall study findings and caveats: IBD patients carried less diverse TCRbeta repertoires (inverse Simpson) than healthy co-twins.

Germline CDR1 and CDR2: SGDLS and YYNGEE. The length of the CDR3 is 11 residues. Molecular identifiers with 6-nucleotide sample barcodes were added during cDNA synthesis via template switching. Reprocessing the 5' RACE reads, TCRdb reports a single entry for every CDR3 protein and omits DNA. The sample has approximately 200,000 distinct CDR3 sequences; the top ten hold around 1.5%. The source material was blood. The chain employs TRBV9 and TRBJ1-2; TCRdb outputs TRBD1, but without DNA this stays unchecked. This TCR was recovered from a human donor with ulcerative colitis or Crohn's disease, or a healthy co-twin of an affected twin (not recorded which). CDR3 region: CASSGGGGYTF.